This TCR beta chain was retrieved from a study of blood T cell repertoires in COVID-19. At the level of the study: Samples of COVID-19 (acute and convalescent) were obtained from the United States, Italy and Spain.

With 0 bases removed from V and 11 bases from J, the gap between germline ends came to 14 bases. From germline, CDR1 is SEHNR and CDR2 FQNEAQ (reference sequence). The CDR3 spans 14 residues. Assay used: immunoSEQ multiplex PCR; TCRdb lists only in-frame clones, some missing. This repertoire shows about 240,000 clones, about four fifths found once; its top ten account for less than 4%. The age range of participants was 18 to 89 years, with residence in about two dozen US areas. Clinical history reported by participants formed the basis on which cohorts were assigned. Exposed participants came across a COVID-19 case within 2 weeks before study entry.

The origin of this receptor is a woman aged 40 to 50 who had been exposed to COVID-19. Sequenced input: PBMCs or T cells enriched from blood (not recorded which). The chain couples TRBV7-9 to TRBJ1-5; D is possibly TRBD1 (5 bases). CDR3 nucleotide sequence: TGTGCCAGCAGCTTAGCCGGGGACTTCGTGGCCCAGCATTTT. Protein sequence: CASSLAGDFVAQHF.